Presented here are 12 T cell receptor beta chains from one specimen sequenced in a study of T cell responses to AZD1222 COVID-19 vaccine. TCRdb keeps only in-frame clones here, not all; method: immunoSEQ multiplex PCR. Altogether nearly 110,000 clones are present, approximately 89% being singletons, with the ten largest covering 22%. Sequenced here: peripheral blood, sampled on day 0 of AZD1222 vaccination. The receptor source for this set is an adult in good health.

The V gene is TRBV29-1, the J gene TRBJ1-2, with TRBD1 as a possible D gene (6 bases). The CDR3 has 13 residues. The germline V gene encodes CDR1 SQVTM and CDR2 ANQGSEA. V lost 4 bases, J lost 8 bases, and 17 bases lay in between. The CDR3 region has the DNA TGCAGCGTTGGTGTAGACAGGTGGGGGGGCTACACCTTC. Protein product: CSVGVDRWGGYTF.

The chain is built from TRBV6-2 or TRBV6-3 and TRBJ2-5; 10 nucleotides line up with TRBD2. CDR1 and CDR2 (germline): MNHEY, SVGEGT. Unmatched junction bases numbered 8, after V lost 0 bases and J lost 1 base. The CDR3 loop spans 18 amino acids. This CDR3 reads CASSYSMVASGGQETQYF. CDR3 bases: TGTGCCAGCAGTTACTCGATGGTTGCTAGCGGGGGCCAAGAGACCCAGTACTTC.

The chain has TRBV7-2 and TRBJ1-2; TRBD1 matches 9 bases. The germline CDR1 and CDR2 sequences are SGHTA and FQGNSA. Losses at the gene ends were 0 bases for V and 8 bases for J; bases not matched to a gene: 7. The CDR3 runs to 15 residues. The CDR3 DNA follows: TGTGCCAGCAGCTTAGCGGGGCGACAGGGGGTCGGCTACACCTTC. Its protein product is CASSLAGRQGVGYTF.

This sequence joins TRBV27 and TRBJ1-5; D might be TRBD1 (5 bases). This CDR3 contains 13 residues. The germline V gene encodes CDR1 MNHEY and CDR2 SMNVEV (reference sequence). V shed 4 bases and J shed 6 bases, with 10 bases lying between them. As DNA, the CDR3 is TGTGCCAGCAGTTCCCAGGGCCGTCAGCCCCAGCATTTT. Protein sequence: CASSSQGRQPQHF.

The sample holds one count of this clone. V usage is TRBV7-2 and J usage is TRBJ1-4, with 9 bases matching TRBD1. V lost 2 bases to trimming and J lost 7 bases; unmatched junction nucleotides: 8. CDR1 SGHTA and CDR2 FQGNSA come from the germline V gene. This CDR3 is 16 amino acids long. The CDR3 protein is CASSLRLGQGGEKLFF. The DNA of the CDR3 is TGTGCCAGCAGCTTAAGGTTGGGACAGGGAGGTGAAAAACTGTTTTTT.

J is TRBJ1-1 and V is TRBV3-1 (or the pseudogene TRBV3-2); D unclear. From germline, CDR1 is LGHDT and CDR2 YNNKEL (reference sequence). The CDR3 runs 14 residues. Between the trimmed V and J ends, which lost 4 bases and 1 base, there was a span of 10 bases. The DNA of the CDR3 is TGTGCCAGCAGCCTTAACTGGGCGAACACTGAAGCTTTCTTT. The encoded protein is CASSLNWANTEAFF.

The rearrangement uses TRBV11-3 and TRBJ2-1; D unclear. The CDR3 has 13 amino acids. V lost 4 bases and J 6 bases, leaving 10 bases between the germline ends. The V gene's germline CDR1 is SGHNT and CDR2 YENEEA. DNA of the CDR3: TGTGCCAGCAGCTCCGGGCGGATCAATGAGCAGTTCTTC. Protein product: CASSSGRINEQFF.

The V gene is TRBV11-2, the J gene TRBJ2-3; the match to TRBD2 covers 8 bases. The CDR3 length is 16 residues. V shed 5 bases and J 1 base; nucleotides not matched to a gene: 8. From germline, CDR1 is SGHAT and CDR2 FQNNGV. CDR3 in DNA: TGTGCCAGCAGCCATAGGGGCGGGGGGCGCACAGATACGCAGTATTTT. It is translated as CASSHRGGGRTDTQYF.

The chain links TRBV12-3 or TRBV12-4 to TRBJ1-2; TRBD1 is a possible D gene (5 bases). Trimming pared 6 bases from V and 4 bases from J, leaving 12 bases between. This CDR3 has 13 amino acids. The CDR3 loop reads CASSPDTSYGYTF. The DNA of the CDR3 is TGTGCCAGCAGCCCGGACACTTCCTATGGCTACACCTTC.

The genes are TRBV12-3 or TRBV12-4 and TRBJ2-5; a possible D gene is TRBD2 (5 bases). The CDR3 spans 12 residues. V lost 8 bases and J lost 5, with 12 bases in between. CDR3 in amino acids: CASGRGRETQYF. For the CDR3, the DNA is TGTGCCAGCGGACGAGGGCGGGAGACCCAGTACTTC.

The chain couples TRBV18 to TRBJ1-1; D ambiguous. The CDR3 sequence is 13 residues long. Germline loops: CDR1 KGHSH, CDR2 LQKENI. Trimming cost V 5 bases and J 3 bases, with 10 bases left between them. CDR3 DNA sequence: TGTGCCAGCTCAACGAGGACGGACACTGAAGCTTTCTTT. This translates into CASSTRTDTEAFF. Full variable domain (missing parts from reference TRBV18 and TRBJ1-1): NAGVMQNPRHLVRRRGQEARLRCSPMKGHSHVYWYRQLPEEGLKFMVYLQKENIIDESGMPKERFSAEFPKEGPSILRIQQVVRGDSAAYFCASSTRTDTEAFFGQGTRLTVV.

The V gene is TRBV7-6, the J gene TRBJ1-3; D is unresolved. V lost 0 bases and J 0 bases, leaving 6 bases between the germline ends. This CDR3 has 15 amino acids. Germline assignment: CDR1 SGHVS and CDR2 FNYEAQ. For the CDR3, the DNA is TGTGCCAGCAGCTTAGCGATGAGCTCTGGAAACACCATATATTTT. Protein sequence: CASSLAMSSGNTIYF.